A single sample gave rise to the 32 T cell receptor beta chains below, sequenced in a study of beta chain features in type 1 diabetes. Overall study findings and caveats: Across all four CD4+ subsets, people with type 1 diabetes showed modestly shorter TCRB CDR3s.

What these receptors recognize is not known. As every portion of the isolated RNA was reverse transcribed, the sequencing read expressed TCRB transcripts. Sequenced by immunoSEQ multiplex PCR; TCRdb stores in-frame clones only, minus some. The sample holds about 170,000 clones, approximately 7.8% seen once. Sequenced material: central memory CD4+ T cells from blood. The receptors stem from a woman in her thirties or forties with type 1 diabetes.

CDR3 sequence reads: CASSLMSSGGYQETQYF. The CDR3 DNA follows: TGTGCCAGCAGTTTAATGTCTAGCGGGGGCTACCAAGAGACCCAGTACTTC. The rearrangement links TRBV27 to TRBJ2-5; 10 bases line up with TRBD2. Germline CDR1 MNHEY, CDR2 SMNVEV (reference sequence). Trimming cost V 2 bases and J 0 bases; bases outside gene matches: 6. The CDR3 totals 17 residues.

This clone was seen a few times. The rearrangement joins TRBV7-9 to TRBJ2-5; a weak D match, TRBD1 (6 bases). CDR1 SEHNR and CDR2 FQNEAQ come from the germline V gene (reference sequence). The V end was cut by 2 bases, the J end by 5 bases, with 15 bases between. This CDR3 has 15 residues. The CDR3 bases are TGTGCCAGCAGCTTAATGGGGGCCGGGACGGAGACCCAGTACTTC. This sequence encodes CASSLMGAGTETQYF.

This sequence joins TRBV23-1 and TRBJ2-7; 10 positions match TRBD1. TRBV23-1 falls under the ORF class, with uncertain function. With 2 bases clipped from V and 4 bases from J, the junction kept 17 bases outside the gene matches. This CDR3 is 19 amino acids long. The CDR3 loop is CASSQGTGVLGGLWYEQYF. CDR3 DNA sequence: TGCGCCAGCAGTCAAGGGACAGGGGTTCTGGGGGGACTTTGGTACGAGCAGTACTTC.

The table lists this clone with a few counts. The chain uses TRBV6-5 and TRBJ1-1; no definite D call. The germline gives CDR1 MNHEY, CDR2 SVGAGI. This CDR3 is built from 11 residues. The V end lost 5 bases, the J end lost 8 bases, and 9 bases lay between the germline ends. CDR3: CASSPGLEAFF. In DNA, the CDR3 is TGTGCCAGCAGTCCTGGGCTCGAAGCTTTCTTT.

This clone was seen more than once but under ten times. V is TRBV5-1 and J is TRBJ2-7; TRBD2 aligns across 8 bases. Germline CDR1 is SGHRS and CDR2 is YFSETQ. Trimming cost V 0 bases and J 5 bases; bases outside gene matches: 7. This CDR3 has 15 amino acids. The CDR3 reads CASSLGTGTSHEQYF. The CDR3 DNA reads as TGCGCCAGCAGCTTGGGAACCGGGACTAGTCACGAGCAGTACTTC.

This clone was seen a handful of times. The CDR3 region is CASRQGGGKETQYF. The CDR3 DNA is TGTGCCAGCAGGCAGGGGGGTGGCAAAGAGACCCAGTACTTC. The gene calls are TRBV5-4 and TRBJ2-5; possible D gene TRBD1, 7 bases. The CDR3 contains 14 residues. Trimming shortened V by 5 bases and J by 3 bases, and 14 bases separated the two germline ends. Germline assignment: CDR1 SGHNT and CDR2 YYREEE (reference sequence).

The rearrangement links TRBV28 to TRBJ2-5; 12 bases fit TRBD2. Germline V CDR1 and CDR2: MDHEN, SYDVKM. The V and J ends lost 9 bases and 4 bases, in that order; junction bases with no gene match: 3. This CDR3 has 13 residues. Here the CDR3 DNA reads TGTGCCAGTCAGACTAGCGGGAGAGAGACCCAGTACTTC. Translated: CASQTSGRETQYF.

The CDR3 protein is CASSGTEYNEQFF. CDR3 coding DNA: TGCGCCAGCAGCGGAACAGAGTACAATGAGCAGTTCTTC. This chain uses TRBV5-1 with TRBJ2-1; no reliable D call. The germline gives CDR1 SGHRS, CDR2 YFSETQ. The CDR3 consists of 13 residues. V lost 4 bases to trimming and J lost 4 bases, with 9 bases between them. Combining the CDR3 with reference TRBV5-1 and TRBJ2-1 gives the whole variable domain KAGVTQTPRYLIKTRGQQVTLSCSPISGHRSVSWYQQTPGQGLQFLFEYFSETQRNKGNFPGRFSGRQFSNSRSEMNVSTLELGDSALYLCASSGTEYNEQFFGPGTRLTVL.

The table lists this clone with a few counts. The chain uses TRBV2 and TRBJ2-3; D is undetermined. Germline CDR1 reads SNHLY; CDR2 reads FYNNEI. This CDR3 has 15 amino acids. Between the trimmed V and J ends, which lost 1 base and 0 bases, there was a span of 8 bases. The CDR3 coding sequence is TGTGCCAGCAGTGAAGTACTTCAAAGCACAGATACGCAGTATTTT. This encodes CASSEVLQSTDTQYF.

This clone came up a few times. The chain recombines TRBV25-1 with TRBJ1-1; 9 bases agree with TRBD1. This CDR3 region has 15 residues. CDR1 is MGHDK and CDR2 is SYGVNS in the germline V gene. Unmatched junction bases numbered 4, after V lost 1 base and J lost 4 bases. CDR3 sequence: CASSESNRGLTEAFF. As DNA, the CDR3 is TGTGCCAGCAGTGAATCAAACAGGGGGCTCACTGAAGCTTTCTTT.

V usage is TRBV2 and J usage is TRBJ1-2, with 7 bases matching TRBD1. In germline, CDR1 is SNHLY, CDR2 FYNNEI. J gave up 2 bases and V 6 bases, and 0 bases lay outside the gene matches. CDR3 size: 12 residues. CDR3 in DNA: TGTGCCAGCAGGGGACAGAACTATGGCTACACCTTC. Translated, it gives CASRGQNYGYTF.

There are a few counts of this clone. The rearrangement uses TRBV28 and TRBJ1-5; 9 positions agree with TRBD1. Germline lookup yields CDR1 MDHEN and CDR2 SYDVKM. CDR3 length: 15 residues. Trimming cost V 4 bases and J 3 bases; bases outside gene matches: 4. CDR3 sequence: CASSWGTGTNQPQHF. CDR3 nucleotide sequence: TGTGCCAGCAGTTGGGGGACAGGGACCAATCAGCCCCAGCATTTT.

The table lists this clone with a few counts. At the DNA level, this CDR3 is encoded by other sequences in the same sample as well. The chain combines TRBV9 with TRBJ2-7, with a weak D call TRBD1 (6 bases). CDR3 size: 15 residues. The V end lost 4 bases, the J end lost 3 bases, and 17 bases lay between the germline ends. CDR1 is SGDLS, CDR2 YYNGEE, per germline. The CDR3: CASSLRGQGNYEQYF. In nucleotides, the CDR3 is TGTGCCAGCAGCCTTCGCGGCCAGGGGAACTACGAGCAGTACTTC. The variable domain in full, with the rest retrieved from reference TRBV9 and TRBJ2-7, is DSGVTQTPKHLITATGQRVTLRCSPRSGDLSVYWYQQSLDQGLQFLIQYYNGEERAKGNILERFSAQQFPDLHSELNLSSLELGDSALYFCASSLRGQGNYEQYFGPGTRLTVT.

This clone has only a few counts. This chain links TRBV7-9 with TRBJ2-4; 9 positions agree with TRBD2. Germline values: CDR1 SEHNR, CDR2 FQNEAQ (reference sequence). J gave up 4 bases and V 3 bases, and 1 base lay outside the gene matches. The CDR3 has 14 amino acids. The CDR3, as DNA: TGTGCCAGCAGCTTCCTAGCGGGGAAAAACATTCAGTACTTC. Translation gives CASSFLAGKNIQYF.

V gene TRBV4-3 combines with J gene TRBJ1-4; 12 bases fit TRBD1. Germline assignment: CDR1 LGHNA and CDR2 YSLEER. The CDR3 contains 15 residues. V lost 1 base and J lost 7; bases outside the gene matches: 1. CDR3 in DNA: TGCGCCAGCAGCCAAGGGGACAGGGGGCGTGAAAAACTGTTTTTT. It yields the protein CASSQGDRGREKLFF.

This clone occurred a few times. The chain uses TRBV4-3 and TRBJ2-5; 9 bases are shared with TRBD1. V dropped 3 bases and J dropped 7; count of bases not matched to a gene: 12. The CDR3 has 16 amino acids. Germline values: CDR1 LGHNA, CDR2 YSLEER. The CDR3 DNA is TGCGCCAGCAGCCAGAGCACAGGGGGCGGTTCGGGGACCCAGTACTTC. Translation: CASSQSTGGGSGTQYF.

The chain recombines TRBV5-1 with TRBJ2-1; the match to TRBD1 covers 7 bases. CDR3 length equals 17 residues. Germline trimming cut 4 bases from V and 0 bases from J; bases unmatched to any gene: 10. Germline V lookup: CDR1 SGHRS, CDR2 YFSETQ. CDR3 coding DNA: TGCGCCAGCAGCGATACGGAACAGGGGATCTCCTACAATGAGCAGTTCTTC. Protein product: CASSDTEQGISYNEQFF.

This clone was counted a few times. V is TRBV9 and J is TRBJ1-4; the D is unclear. The CDR3 has 14 amino acids. The V gene's germline CDR1 is SGDLS and CDR2 YYNGEE. Trimming pared 5 bases from V and 8 bases from J, leaving 16 bases between. The CDR3 nucleotides read TGTGCCAGCAGGAGGGAGGGAGTCGAGGAAAAACTGTTTTTT. Protein sequence: CASRREGVEEKLFF. The entire variable domain, with the rest obtained from reference TRBV9 and TRBJ1-4, is as follows: DSGVTQTPKHLITATGQRVTLRCSPRSGDLSVYWYQQSLDQGLQFLIQYYNGEERAKGNILERFSAQQFPDLHSELNLSSLELGDSALYFCASRREGVEEKLFFGSGTQLSVL.

CDR3 in amino acids: CASSTFPRTGGFQPQHF. The CDR3 DNA sequence: TGTGCCAGCAGTACCTTTCCTCGGACAGGGGGCTTTCAGCCCCAGCATTTT. The chain joins TRBV28 to TRBJ1-5; TRBD1 matches at 11 bases. The germline V gene has CDR1 MDHEN and CDR2 SYDVKM. The V and J ends lost 5 bases and 6 bases, in that order; junction bases with no gene match: 12. This CDR3 is built from 17 residues.

The rearrangement uses TRBV5-1 and TRBJ2-1; TRBD2 matches 10 bases. Germline V gives CDR1 SGHRS, CDR2 YFSETQ. There are 15 residues in the CDR3. V gave up 2 bases and J gave up 5 bases; unmatched junction bases: 4. The CDR3 here is CASSLLAGGHNEQFF. CDR3 nucleotides: TGCGCCAGCAGCTTATTAGCGGGAGGTCACAATGAGCAGTTCTTC.

This clone appeared many times. J is TRBJ2-7 and V is TRBV13; D is possibly TRBD1 (6 bases). V lost 5 bases and J 2 bases, leaving 16 bases between the germline ends. Germline V gene sequence: CDR1 PRHDT, CDR2 FYEKMQ (reference sequence). This CDR3 region has 15 residues. CDR3 sequence: CASSPQGGQTYEQYF. CDR3 DNA sequence: TGTGCCAGCAGCCCACAGGGCGGCCAGACCTACGAGCAGTACTTC.

A few counts support this clone. The gene calls are TRBV7-2 and TRBJ2-1; TRBD1 matches 10 bases. Germline trimming cut 4 bases from V and 8 bases from J; bases unmatched to any gene: 11. Germline lookup yields CDR1 SGHTA and CDR2 FQGNSA. The CDR3 is 16 residues long. The DNA of the CDR3 is TGTGCCAGCAGCTCGTTTCGACAGGGGGCCGGAGATGAGCAGTTCTTC. Amino acids: CASSSFRQGAGDEQFF.

This chain links TRBV2 with TRBJ2-2; TRBD2 is a possible D gene (6 bases). The germline V and J ends were trimmed by 4 bases and 6 bases, with 12 bases remaining between them. The CDR3 covers 14 residues. From germline, CDR1 is SNHLY and CDR2 FYNNEI. As DNA, the CDR3 is TGTGCCAGCAGTGTGTACGGGGGACCCGGGGAGCTGTTTTTT. Encoded protein: CASSVYGGPGELFF.

The chain recombines TRBV5-1 with TRBJ1-3; TRBD1 might be the D (6 bases). This CDR3 region has 16 residues. Trimming left V 4 bases short and J 0 bases short, with 14 bases between. CDR1 SGHRS and CDR2 YFSETQ come from the germline V gene. CDR3 DNA sequence: TGCGCCAGCAGCGCCGTGGGGGCTACCTCTGGAAACACCATATATTTT. It translates to CASSAVGATSGNTIYF.

This chain links TRBV5-1 with TRBJ2-7, with 10 bases lining up with TRBD2. V gave up 3 bases and J gave up 3 bases; unmatched junction bases: 3. The germline gives CDR1 SGHRS, CDR2 YFSETQ. This CDR3 spans 14 amino acids. CDR3 coding DNA: TGCGCCAGCAGCTCGGGACTAGCGAACTACGAGCAGTACTTC. Its translation is CASSSGLANYEQYF.

The DNA of the CDR3 is TGTGCCAGCAGTGATCCTCAAGGGGCCCATACCTACACCTTC. Amino acids: CASSDPQGAHTYTF. The V and J genes are TRBV6-1 and TRBJ1-2; TRBD1 might be the D (5 bases). V was pared by 3 bases and J by 10 bases, with 18 bases between. CDR3 length: 14 residues. The V gene's germline CDR1 is MNHNS and CDR2 SASEGT.

CDR3 sequence reads: CASSQDTSLAVYNEQFF. As DNA, the CDR3 is TGTGCCAGCAGCCAAGATACCAGCCTAGCGGTCTACAATGAGCAGTTCTTC. This sequence joins TRBV4-2 and TRBJ2-1, with 7 bases fitting TRBD2. The CDR3 is 17 amino acids. J gave up 3 bases and V 0 bases, and 8 bases lay outside the gene matches. CDR1 LGHNA and CDR2 YNFKEQ come from the germline V gene.

V gene TRBV4-2 combines with J gene TRBJ1-6; possible D gene TRBD1, 5 bases. Germline assignment: CDR1 LGHNA and CDR2 YNFKEQ. The CDR3 totals 16 residues. The ends were cut back, 5 bases at V and 7 bases at J, with 18 bases in the middle. CDR3 residues: CASSLDGGGRNSPLHF. CDR3 coding DNA: TGTGCCAGCAGCTTGGATGGGGGAGGAAGGAATTCACCCCTCCACTTT.

This clone has a handful of counts. The chain combines TRBV11-2 with TRBJ2-7; D is possibly TRBD1 (5 bases). The CDR3 has 15 residues. The ends were cut back, 3 bases at V and 0 bases at J, with 12 bases in the middle. CDR1 is SGHAT and CDR2 is FQNNGV in the germline V gene. The CDR3 spells CASSFYEDNSYEQYF. The DNA of the CDR3 is TGTGCCAGCAGCTTTTATGAGGACAACTCCTACGAGCAGTACTTC.

This rearrangement joins TRBV6-5 to TRBJ1-6; 7 positions agree with TRBD1. The V gene's germline CDR1 is MNHEY and CDR2 SVGAGI. V shed 4 bases, J shed 9 bases, and the junction held 6 bases outside the gene matches. This CDR3 has 14 residues. CDR3 bases: TGTGCCAGCAGTTCCCAGGGGGGTGGTTCACCCCTCCACTTT. Protein sequence: CASSSQGGGSPLHF.

Only a few counts were recorded for this clone. The V and J genes are TRBV10-3 and TRBJ1-2, with D perhaps matching TRBD1 (5 bases). Trimming shortened V by 4 bases and J by 8 bases, and 17 bases separated the two germline ends. Germline V lookup: CDR1 ENHRY, CDR2 SYGVKD. CDR3 length: 14 residues. The DNA for the CDR3 is TGTGCCATCAGTGGTCAGGGAGGAATGAAAGGCTACACCTTC. As protein: CAISGQGGMKGYTF.

The chain joins TRBV19 to TRBJ2-5; a weak D match, TRBD1 (5 bases). The ends were cut back, 5 bases at V and 7 bases at J, with 11 bases in the middle. Germline V gives CDR1 LNHDA, CDR2 SQIVND (reference sequence). The CDR3 has 12 residues. CDR3 in DNA: TGTGCCAGTAGTCCCCCAGGGATGACCCAGTACTTC. It translates to CASSPPGMTQYF. The full variable domain, with the rest looked up from reference TRBV19 and TRBJ2-5, is DGGITQSPKYLFRKEGQNVTLSCEQNLNHDAMYWYRQDPGQGLRLIYYSQIVNDFQKGDIAEGYSVSREKKESFPLTVTSAQKNPTAFYLCASSPPGMTQYFGPGTRLLVL.